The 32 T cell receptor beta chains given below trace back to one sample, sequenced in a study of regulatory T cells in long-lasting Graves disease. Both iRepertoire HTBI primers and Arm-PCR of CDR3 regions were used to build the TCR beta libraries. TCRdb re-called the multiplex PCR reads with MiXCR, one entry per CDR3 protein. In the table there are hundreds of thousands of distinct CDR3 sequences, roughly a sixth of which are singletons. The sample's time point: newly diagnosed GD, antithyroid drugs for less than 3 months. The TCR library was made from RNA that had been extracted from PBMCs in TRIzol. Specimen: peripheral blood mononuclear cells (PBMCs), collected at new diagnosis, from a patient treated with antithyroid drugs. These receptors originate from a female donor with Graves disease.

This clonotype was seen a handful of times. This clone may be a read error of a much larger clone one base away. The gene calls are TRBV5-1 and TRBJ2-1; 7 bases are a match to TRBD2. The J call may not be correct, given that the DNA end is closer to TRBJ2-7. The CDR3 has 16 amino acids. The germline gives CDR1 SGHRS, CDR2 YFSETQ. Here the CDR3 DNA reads TGCGCCAGCAGAACCCTAGGAGGGGAGGGCCGGGATGAGCAGTACTTC. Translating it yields CASRTLGGEGRDEQYF.

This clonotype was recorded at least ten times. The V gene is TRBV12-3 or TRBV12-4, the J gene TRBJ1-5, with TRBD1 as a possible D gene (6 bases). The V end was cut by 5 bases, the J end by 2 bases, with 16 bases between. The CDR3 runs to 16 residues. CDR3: CASSPGANWGNQPQHF. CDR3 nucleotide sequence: TGTGCCAGCAGTCCAGGGGCCAACTGGGGCAATCAGCCCCAGCATTTT.

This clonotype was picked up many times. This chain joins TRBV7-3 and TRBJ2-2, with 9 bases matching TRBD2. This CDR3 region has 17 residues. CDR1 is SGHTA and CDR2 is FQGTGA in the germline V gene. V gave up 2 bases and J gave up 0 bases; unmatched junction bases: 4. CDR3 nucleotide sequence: TGTGCCAGCAGCTTACAGCGGGGGGAGGCGAACACCGGGGAGCTGTTTTTT. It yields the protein CASSLQRGEANTGELFF.

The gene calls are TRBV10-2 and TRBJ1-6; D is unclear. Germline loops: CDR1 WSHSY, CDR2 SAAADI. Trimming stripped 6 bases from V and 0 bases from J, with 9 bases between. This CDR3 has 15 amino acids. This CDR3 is CASRGASSYNSPLHF. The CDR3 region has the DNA TGCGCCAGCAGGGGCGCGAGCTCCTATAATTCACCCCTCCACTTT.

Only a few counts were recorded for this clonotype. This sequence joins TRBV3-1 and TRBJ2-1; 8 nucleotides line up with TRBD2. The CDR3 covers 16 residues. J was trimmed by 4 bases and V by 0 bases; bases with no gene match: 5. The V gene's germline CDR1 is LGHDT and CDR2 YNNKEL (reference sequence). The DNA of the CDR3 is TGTGCCAGCAGCCAAGAGAGTAGCGGGGTATACAATGAGCAGTTCTTC. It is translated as CASSQESSGVYNEQFF.

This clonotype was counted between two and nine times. The CDR3 DNA is TGTGCCACCAGCACAAACAGGGTCAGTCCTGAAGCTTTCTTT. Its protein product is CATSTNRVSPEAFF. The genes are TRBV15 and TRBJ1-1; a weak D match, TRBD1 (6 bases). With 4 bases removed from V and 6 bases from J, the gap between germline ends came to 15 bases. Germline values: CDR1 LNHNV, CDR2 YYDKDF (reference sequence). This CDR3 contains 14 residues.

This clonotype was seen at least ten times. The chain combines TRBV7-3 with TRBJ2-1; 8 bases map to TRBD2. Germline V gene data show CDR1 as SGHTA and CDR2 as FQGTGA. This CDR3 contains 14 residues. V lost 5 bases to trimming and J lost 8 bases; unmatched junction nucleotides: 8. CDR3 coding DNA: TGTGCCAGCAGCCGGGGGGGGTTCGGGCATGAGCAGTTCTTC. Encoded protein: CASSRGGFGHEQFF.

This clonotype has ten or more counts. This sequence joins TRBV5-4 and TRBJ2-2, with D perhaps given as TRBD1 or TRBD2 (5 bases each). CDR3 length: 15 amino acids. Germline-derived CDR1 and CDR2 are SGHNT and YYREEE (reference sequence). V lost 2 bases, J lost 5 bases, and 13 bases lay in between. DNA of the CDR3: TGTGCCAGCAGCTTCGGGGCCCCACGGACCGGGGAGCTGTTTTTT. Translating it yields CASSFGAPRTGELFF.

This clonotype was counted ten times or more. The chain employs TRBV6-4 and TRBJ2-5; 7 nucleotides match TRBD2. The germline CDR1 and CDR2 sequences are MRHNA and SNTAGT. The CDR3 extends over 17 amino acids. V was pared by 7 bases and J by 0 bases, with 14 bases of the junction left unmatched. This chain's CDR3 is CASTSSSGDKYQETQYF. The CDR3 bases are TGTGCCAGCACCTCCTCCAGCGGGGATAAGTACCAAGAGACCCAGTACTTC.

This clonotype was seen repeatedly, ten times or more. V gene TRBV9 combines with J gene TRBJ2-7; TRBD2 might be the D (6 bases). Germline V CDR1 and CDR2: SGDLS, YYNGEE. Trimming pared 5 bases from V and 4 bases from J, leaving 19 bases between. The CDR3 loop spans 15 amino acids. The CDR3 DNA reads TGTGCCAGCAGTGTGGCGCCGGGTCGGGGGTACGAGCAGTACTTC. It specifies CASSVAPGRGYEQYF.

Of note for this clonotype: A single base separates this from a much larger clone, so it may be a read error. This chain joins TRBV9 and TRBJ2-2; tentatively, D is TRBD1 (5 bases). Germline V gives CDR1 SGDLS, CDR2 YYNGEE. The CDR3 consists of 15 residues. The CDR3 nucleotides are TGTGCCGGCAGCTCCCACCCTGGGGCGGACGGAAAGCTGTTTTTT. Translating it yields CAGSSHPGADGKLFF.

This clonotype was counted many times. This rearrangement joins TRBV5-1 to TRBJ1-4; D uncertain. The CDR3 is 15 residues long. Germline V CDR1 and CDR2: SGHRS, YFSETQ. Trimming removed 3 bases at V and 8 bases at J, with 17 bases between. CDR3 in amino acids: CASSYVGRAGEKLFF. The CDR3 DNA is TGCGCCAGCAGCTATGTCGGGCGGGCCGGGGAAAAACTGTTTTTT.

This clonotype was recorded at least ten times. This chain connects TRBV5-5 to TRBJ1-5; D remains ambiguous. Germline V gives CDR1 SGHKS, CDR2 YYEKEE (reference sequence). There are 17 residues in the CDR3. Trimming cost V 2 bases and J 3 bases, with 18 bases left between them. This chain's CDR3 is CASSFRPPSGSNQPQHF. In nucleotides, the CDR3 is TGTGCCAGCAGCTTCAGACCCCCCTCGGGATCCAATCAGCCCCAGCATTTT.

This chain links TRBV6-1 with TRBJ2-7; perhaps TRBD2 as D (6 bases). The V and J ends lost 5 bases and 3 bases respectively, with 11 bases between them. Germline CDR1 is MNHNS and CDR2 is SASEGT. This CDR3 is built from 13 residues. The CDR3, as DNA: TGTGCCAGCAGTTACGGCGGGATCTACGAGCAGTACTTC. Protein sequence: CASSYGGIYEQYF.

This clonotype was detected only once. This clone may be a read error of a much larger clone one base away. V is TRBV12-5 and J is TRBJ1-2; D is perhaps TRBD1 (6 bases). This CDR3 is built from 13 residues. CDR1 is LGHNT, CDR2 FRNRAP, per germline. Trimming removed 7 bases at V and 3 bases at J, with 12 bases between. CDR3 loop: CASAGGQHYGYTF. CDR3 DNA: TGTGCTAGTGCCGGAGGACAGCACTATGGCTACACCTTC. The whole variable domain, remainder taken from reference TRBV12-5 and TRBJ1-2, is DARVTQTPRHKVTEMGQEVTMRCQPILGHNTVFWYRQTMMQGLELLAYFRNRAPLDDSGMPKDRFSAEMPDATLATLKIQPSEPRDSAVYFCASAGGQHYGYTFGSGTRLTVV.

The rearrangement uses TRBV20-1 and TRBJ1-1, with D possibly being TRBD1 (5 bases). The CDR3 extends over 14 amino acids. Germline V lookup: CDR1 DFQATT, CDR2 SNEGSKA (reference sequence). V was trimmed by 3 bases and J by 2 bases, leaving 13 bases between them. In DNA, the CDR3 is TGCAGTGCTAGGGGTCTAGACAGTAACACTGAAGCTTTCTTT. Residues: CSARGLDSNTEAFF.

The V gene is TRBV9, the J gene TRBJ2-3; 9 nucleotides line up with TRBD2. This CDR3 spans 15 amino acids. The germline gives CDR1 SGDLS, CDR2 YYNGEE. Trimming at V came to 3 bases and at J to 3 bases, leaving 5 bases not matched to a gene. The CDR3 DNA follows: TGTGCCAGCAGCGCGAGAGGACTAGCGACAGATACGCAGTATTTT. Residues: CASSARGLATDTQYF. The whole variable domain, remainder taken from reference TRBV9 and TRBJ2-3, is DSGVTQTPKHLITATGQRVTLRCSPRSGDLSVYWYQQSLDQGLQFLIQYYNGEERAKGNILERFSAQQFPDLHSELNLSSLELGDSALYFCASSARGLATDTQYFGPGTRLTVL.

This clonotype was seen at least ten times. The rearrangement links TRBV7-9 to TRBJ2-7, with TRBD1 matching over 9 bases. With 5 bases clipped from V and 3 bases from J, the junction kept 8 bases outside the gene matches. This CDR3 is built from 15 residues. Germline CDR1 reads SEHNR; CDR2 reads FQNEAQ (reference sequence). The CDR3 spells CASSPGQGSNYEQYF. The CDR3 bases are TGTGCCAGCAGCCCCGGACAGGGGAGCAACTACGAGCAGTACTTC.

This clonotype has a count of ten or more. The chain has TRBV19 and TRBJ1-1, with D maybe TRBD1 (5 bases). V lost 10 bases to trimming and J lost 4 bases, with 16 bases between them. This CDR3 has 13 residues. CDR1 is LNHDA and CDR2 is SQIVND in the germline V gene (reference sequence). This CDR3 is CATCPRGVTEAFF. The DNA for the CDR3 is TGTGCCACCTGCCCAAGGGGAGTCACTGAAGCTTTCTTT.

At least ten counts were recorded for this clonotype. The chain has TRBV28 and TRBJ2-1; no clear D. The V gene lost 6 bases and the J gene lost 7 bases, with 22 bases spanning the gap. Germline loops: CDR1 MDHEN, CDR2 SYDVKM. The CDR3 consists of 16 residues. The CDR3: CASSSTPLRNLNEQFF. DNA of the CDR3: TGTGCCAGCAGCTCGACCCCTCTCCGGAACCTTAATGAGCAGTTCTTC.

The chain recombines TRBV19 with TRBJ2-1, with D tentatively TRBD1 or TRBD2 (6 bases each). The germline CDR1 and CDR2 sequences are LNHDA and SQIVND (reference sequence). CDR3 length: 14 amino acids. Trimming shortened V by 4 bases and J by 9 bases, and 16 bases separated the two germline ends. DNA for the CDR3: TGTGCCAGTAGTAGGGCGGGACATTGGGGTGAGCAGTTCTTC. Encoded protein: CASSRAGHWGEQFF.

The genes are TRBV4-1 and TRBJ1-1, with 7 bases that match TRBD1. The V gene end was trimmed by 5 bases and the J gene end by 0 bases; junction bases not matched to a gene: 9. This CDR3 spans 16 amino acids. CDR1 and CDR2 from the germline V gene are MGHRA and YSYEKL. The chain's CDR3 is CASSARTGGMNTEAFF. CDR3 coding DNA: TGCGCCAGCAGCGCGAGGACAGGAGGTATGAACACTGAAGCTTTCTTT.

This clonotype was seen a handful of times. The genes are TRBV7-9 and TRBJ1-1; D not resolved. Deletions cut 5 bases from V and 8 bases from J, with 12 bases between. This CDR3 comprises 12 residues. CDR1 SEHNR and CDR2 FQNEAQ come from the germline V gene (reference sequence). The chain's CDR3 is CASSPDSPEAFF. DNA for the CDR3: TGTGCCAGCAGCCCCGATTCCCCGGAAGCTTTCTTT.

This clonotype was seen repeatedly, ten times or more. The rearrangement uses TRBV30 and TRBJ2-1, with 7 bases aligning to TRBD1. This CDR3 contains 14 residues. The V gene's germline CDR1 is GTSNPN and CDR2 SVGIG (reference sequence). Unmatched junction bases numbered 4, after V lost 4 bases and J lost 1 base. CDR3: CAWTGGQSYNEQFF. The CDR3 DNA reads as TGTGCCTGGACTGGGGGACAGTCCTACAATGAGCAGTTCTTC. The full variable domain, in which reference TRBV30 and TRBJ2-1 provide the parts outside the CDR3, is SQTIHQWPATLVQPVGSPLSLECTVEGTSNPNLYWYRQAAGRGLQLLFYSVGIGQISSEVPQNLSASRPQDRQFILSSKKLLLSDSGFYLCAWTGGQSYNEQFFGPGTRLTVL.

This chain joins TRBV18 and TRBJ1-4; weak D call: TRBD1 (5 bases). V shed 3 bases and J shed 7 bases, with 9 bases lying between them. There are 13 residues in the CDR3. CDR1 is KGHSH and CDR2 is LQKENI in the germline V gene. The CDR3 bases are TGTGCCAGCTCACCCCCGGGGCCTGAAAAACTGTTTTTT. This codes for CASSPPGPEKLFF.

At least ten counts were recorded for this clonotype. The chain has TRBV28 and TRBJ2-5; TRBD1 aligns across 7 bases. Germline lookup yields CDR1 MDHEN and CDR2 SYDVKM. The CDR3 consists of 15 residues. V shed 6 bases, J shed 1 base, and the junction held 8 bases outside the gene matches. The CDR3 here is CASSPTGLTQETQYF. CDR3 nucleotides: TGTGCCAGCAGCCCGACAGGGCTTACCCAAGAGACCCAGTACTTC.

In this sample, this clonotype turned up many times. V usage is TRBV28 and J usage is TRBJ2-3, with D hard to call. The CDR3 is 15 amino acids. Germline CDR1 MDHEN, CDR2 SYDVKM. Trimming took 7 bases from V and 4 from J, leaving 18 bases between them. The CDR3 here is CASTPAPSHSDTQYF. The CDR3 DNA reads TGTGCCAGCACCCCGGCCCCATCGCATTCAGATACGCAGTATTTT.

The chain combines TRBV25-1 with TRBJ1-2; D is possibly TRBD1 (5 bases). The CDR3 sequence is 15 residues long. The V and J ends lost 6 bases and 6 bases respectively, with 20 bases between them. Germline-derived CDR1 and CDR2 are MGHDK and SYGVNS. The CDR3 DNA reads TGTGCCAGCAGAGGACACGGTGGCCTGACAGATGGCTACACCTTC. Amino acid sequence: CASRGHGGLTDGYTF.

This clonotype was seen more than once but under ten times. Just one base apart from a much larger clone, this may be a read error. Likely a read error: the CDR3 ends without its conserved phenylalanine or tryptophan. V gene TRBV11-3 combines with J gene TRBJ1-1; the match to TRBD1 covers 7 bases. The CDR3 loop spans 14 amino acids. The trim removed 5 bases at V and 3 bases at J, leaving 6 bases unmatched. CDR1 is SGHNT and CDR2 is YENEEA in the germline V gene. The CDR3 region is CASSRRQGDTEAFL. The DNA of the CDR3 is TGTGCCAGCAGCCGAAGACAGGGAGACACTGAAGCTTTCCTT.

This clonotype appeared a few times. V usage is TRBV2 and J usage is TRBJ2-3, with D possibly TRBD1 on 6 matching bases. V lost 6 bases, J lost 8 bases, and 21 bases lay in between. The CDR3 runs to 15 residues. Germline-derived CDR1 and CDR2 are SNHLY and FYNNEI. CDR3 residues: CASSPDRSGGVTQYF. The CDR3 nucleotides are TGTGCCAGCAGCCCCGACAGGAGTGGAGGAGTTACGCAGTATTTT. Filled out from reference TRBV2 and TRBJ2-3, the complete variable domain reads EPEVTQTPSHQVTQMGQEVILRCVPISNHLYFYWYRQILGQKVEFLVSFYNNEISEKSEIFDDQFSVERPDGSNFTLKIRSTKLEDSAMYFCASSPDRSGGVTQYFGPGTRLTVL.

The CDR3 reads CASSPVGEKLFF. The DNA of the CDR3 is TGTGCCAGCAGCCCCGTCGGAGAAAAACTGTTTTTT. V and J are TRBV6-1 and TRBJ1-4; D not resolved. Trimming removed 6 bases from V and 8 bases from J, with 10 bases in between. Germline V gene lookup returns CDR1 MNHNS and CDR2 SASEGT. CDR3 size: 12 residues.

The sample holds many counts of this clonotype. This CDR3 is CASSAEGTGELFF. The CDR3, as DNA: TGTGCCAGCAGCGCAGAGGGCACCGGGGAGCTGTTTTTT. This chain links TRBV2 with TRBJ2-2, with D perhaps matching TRBD2 (5 bases). Trimming removed 6 bases from V and 4 bases from J, with 9 bases in between. This CDR3 has 13 amino acids. The germline V gene encodes CDR1 SNHLY and CDR2 FYNNEI.